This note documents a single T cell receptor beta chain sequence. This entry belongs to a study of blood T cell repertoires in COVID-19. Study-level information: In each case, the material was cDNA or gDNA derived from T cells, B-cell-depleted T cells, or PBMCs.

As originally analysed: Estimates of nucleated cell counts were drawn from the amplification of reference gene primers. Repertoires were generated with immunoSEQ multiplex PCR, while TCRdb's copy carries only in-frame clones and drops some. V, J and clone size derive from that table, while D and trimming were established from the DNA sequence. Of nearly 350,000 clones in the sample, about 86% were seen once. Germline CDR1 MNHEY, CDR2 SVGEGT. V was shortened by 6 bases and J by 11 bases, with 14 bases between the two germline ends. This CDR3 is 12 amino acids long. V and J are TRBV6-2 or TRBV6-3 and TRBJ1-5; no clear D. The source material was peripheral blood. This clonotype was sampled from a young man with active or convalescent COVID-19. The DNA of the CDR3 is TGTGCCAGCAGCCCTCCCTCGGGGTCCCAGCATTTT. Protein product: CASSPPSGSQHF.